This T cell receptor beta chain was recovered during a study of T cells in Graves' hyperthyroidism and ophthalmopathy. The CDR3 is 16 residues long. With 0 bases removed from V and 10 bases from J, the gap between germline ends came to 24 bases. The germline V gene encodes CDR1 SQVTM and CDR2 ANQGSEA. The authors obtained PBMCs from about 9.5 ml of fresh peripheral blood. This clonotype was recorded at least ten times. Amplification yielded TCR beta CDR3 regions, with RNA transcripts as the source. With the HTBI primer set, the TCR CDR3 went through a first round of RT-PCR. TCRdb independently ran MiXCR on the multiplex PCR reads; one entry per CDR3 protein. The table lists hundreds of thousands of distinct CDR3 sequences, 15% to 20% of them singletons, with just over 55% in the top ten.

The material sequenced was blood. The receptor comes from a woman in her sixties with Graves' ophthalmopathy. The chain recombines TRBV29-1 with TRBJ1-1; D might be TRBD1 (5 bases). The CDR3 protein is CSVEELRSGGGVLAFF. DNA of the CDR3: TGCAGCGTTGAAGAACTGAGGAGCGGGGGGGGTGTGTTAGCTTTCTTT.